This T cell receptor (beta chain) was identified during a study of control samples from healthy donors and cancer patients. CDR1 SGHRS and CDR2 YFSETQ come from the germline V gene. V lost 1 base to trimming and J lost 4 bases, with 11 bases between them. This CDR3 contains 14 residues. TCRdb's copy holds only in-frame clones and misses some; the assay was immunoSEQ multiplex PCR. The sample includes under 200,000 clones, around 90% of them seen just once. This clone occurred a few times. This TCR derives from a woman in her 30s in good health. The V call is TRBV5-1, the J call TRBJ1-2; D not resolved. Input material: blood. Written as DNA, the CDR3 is TGCGCCAGCAGCTTGAATTCCAGAGGCTATGGCTACACCTTC. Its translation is CASSLNSRGYGYTF.